This TCR beta chain is from a study of T cell changes during pregnancy in multiple sclerosis. The method was immunoSEQ multiplex PCR; TCRdb's version includes in-frame clones alone and lacks a portion of them. The repertoire holds about 48,000 clones, around 92% seen once, with 0.9% to 1% in the top ten. The CDR3 has 14 amino acids. Germline V CDR1 and CDR2: MDHEN, SYDVKM. V lost 7 bases and J lost 5; bases outside the gene matches: 9. The source was CD4+ T cells from peripheral blood mononuclear cells, collected in the second trimester of pregnancy. The origin of this receptor is a female donor in good health, enrolled as a control in a pregnancy study. The chain couples TRBV28 to TRBJ2-5; 8 bases map to TRBD2. CDR3 in DNA: TGTGCCAGCACCCCCGGGGGGGTCCAGGAGACCCAGTACTTC. Translating gives CASTPGGVQETQYF.